The 23 T cell receptor beta chains listed next were all sequenced from one sample in a study of cytomegalovirus exposure and HLA in healthy donors. The PCR used 60 Vbeta and 13 Jbeta primers. The protocol was immunoSEQ multiplex PCR, while the TCRdb copy is restricted to in-frame clones and leaves out a portion. Of tens of thousands of clones detected, over 70% appear once; the ten largest clones hold 9.5% to 12%. The sample comprised PBMCs. Every receptor here comes from a human donor in good health.

This sequence joins TRBV13 and TRBJ2-3; 9 bases are a match to TRBD2. The ends lost 1 base at V and 2 bases at J; junction bases unmatched: 4. Germline-derived CDR1 and CDR2 are PRHDT and FYEKMQ (reference sequence). The CDR3 runs 16 residues. CDR3 residues: CASSLVGGRATDTQYF. CDR3 bases: TGTGCCAGCAGCTTAGTAGGCGGGAGGGCCACAGATACGCAGTATTTT. The variable domain in full, completed from reference TRBV13 and TRBJ2-3, reads AAGVIQSPRHLIKEKRETATLKCYPIPRHDTVYWYQQGPGQDPQFLISFYEKMQSDKGSIPDRFSAQQFSDYHSELNMSSLELGDSALYFCASSLVGGRATDTQYFGPGTRLTVL.

This chain uses TRBV6-6 with TRBJ2-7; 7 bases line up with TRBD1. Trimming cost V 11 bases and J 0 bases; bases outside gene matches: 7. This CDR3 spans 13 amino acids. Germline CDR1 reads MNHNY; CDR2 reads SVGAGI (reference sequence). The CDR3 bases are TGTGCCGCCGGGACAGCCCGCTCCTACGAGCAGTACTTC. It is translated as CAAGTARSYEQYF.

This clone has just a few counts. The chain is built from TRBV11-1 and TRBJ2-1, with D hard to call. The CDR3 consists of 15 residues. V lost 2 bases and J lost 0, with 8 bases in between. Germline CDR1 SGHAT, CDR2 FQDESV (reference sequence). The CDR3 loop reads CASSLTRSSYNEQFF. CDR3 DNA sequence: TGTGCCAGCAGCTTAACTCGGAGCTCCTACAATGAGCAGTTCTTC.

J is TRBJ2-5 and V is TRBV5-1; 10 bases map to TRBD2. The end of the DNA fits TRBJ2-7 better, so the J call may be wrong. Germline-derived CDR1 and CDR2 are SGHRS and YFSETQ. The CDR3 is 15 residues long. The CDR3 bases are TGCGCCAGCAGCTTATCGACTAGCGGGCTGGGCGAGCAGTACTTC. Encoded protein: CASSLSTSGLGEQYF.

This rearrangement joins TRBV28 to TRBJ2-7; maybe TRBD1 (6 bases). V lost 5 bases and J lost 9, with 23 bases in between. This CDR3 comprises 15 residues. Germline loops: CDR1 MDHEN, CDR2 SYDVKM. The CDR3, as DNA: TGTGCCAGCAGTCCCGTCGGGACACTACTTTCGGGGCAGTACTTC. Protein sequence: CASSPVGTLLSGQYF.

This clone was picked up many times. The V gene is TRBV2, the J gene TRBJ2-3; unclear D gene. There are 14 residues in the CDR3. The V and J ends lost 6 bases and 0 bases respectively, with 10 bases between them. In germline, CDR1 is SNHLY, CDR2 FYNNEI. The CDR3 protein is CASSRTQSTDTQYF. DNA for the CDR3: TGTGCCAGCAGCCGCACCCAGAGCACAGATACGCAGTATTTT.

This chain connects TRBV27 to TRBJ1-2, with 7 bases that match TRBD1. The V gene's germline CDR1 is MNHEY and CDR2 SMNVEV (reference sequence). After removal of 4 bases from V and 1 base from J, the junction contained 3 bases not matched to a gene. CDR3 size: 14 residues. The CDR3 sequence: CASSSTGSNYGYTF. CDR3 sequence (DNA): TGTGCCAGCAGTTCGACAGGGAGTAACTATGGCTACACCTTC.

This clone was observed once. This rearrangement joins TRBV11-2 to TRBJ2-7, with TRBD2 matching over 13 bases. Unmatched junction bases numbered 21, after V lost 5 bases and J lost 11 bases. The CDR3 runs to 18 residues. Germline values: CDR1 SGHAT, CDR2 FQNNGV. CDR3 loop: CASSQQTSGRSILPEEYF. The CDR3 DNA reads TGTGCCAGCAGCCAACAGACTAGCGGGAGGTCGATTCTTCCGGAGGAGTACTTC. The full variable domain, with the rest looked up from reference TRBV11-2 and TRBJ2-7, is EAGVAQSPRYKIIEKRQSVAFWCNPISGHATLYWYQQILGQGPKLLIQFQNNGVVDDSQLPKDRFSAERLKGVDSTLKIQPAKLEDSAVYLCASSQQTSGRSILPEEYFGPGTRLTVT.

In this sample, this clone turned up once. The chain employs TRBV10-3 and TRBJ1-1, with 9 bases matching TRBD1. The germline CDR1 and CDR2 sequences are ENHRY and SYGVKD. The trim removed 6 bases at V and 3 bases at J, leaving 11 bases unmatched. This CDR3 has 16 amino acids. The DNA for the CDR3 is TGTGCCATCAGCCCCGGACAGGGGAGGGGAGACACTGAAGCTTTCTTT. Translation: CAISPGQGRGDTEAFF.

The table lists this clone with a count of one. One end of the junction varies from germline; a read error may be responsible. The rearrangement links TRBV5-1 to TRBJ1-2; no reliable D call. From germline, CDR1 is SGHRS and CDR2 YFSETQ. The CDR3 extends over 14 amino acids. CDR3 sequence (DNA): TGCGCCAGCAGCTTGGCCTTGGGCTTGGGAGGCTACCCCTTC. As protein: CASSLALGLGGYPF. Full variable domain (missing parts from reference TRBV5-1 and TRBJ1-2): KAGVTQTPRYLIKTRGQQVTLSCSPISGHRSVSWYQQTPGQGLQFLFEYFSETQRNKGNFPGRFSGRQFSNSRSEMNVSTLELGDSALYLCASSLALGLGGYPFGSGTRLTVV.

This clone was observed at least ten times. The sample carries other DNA sequences with the same CDR3. J is TRBJ2-2 and V is TRBV15, with TRBD1 identical over 9 bases. Germline trimming cut 3 bases from V and 5 bases from J; bases unmatched to any gene: 4. The germline V gene has CDR1 LNHNV and CDR2 YYDKDF (reference sequence). CDR3 length equals 15 residues. The CDR3 DNA reads as TGTGCCACCAGCAGCCGGGACAGGGATACCGGGGAGCTGTTTTTT. It translates to CATSSRDRDTGELFF.

The count of this clone is one. The chain employs TRBV5-1 and TRBJ2-7; 7 nucleotides align to TRBD1. The CDR3 length is 13 residues. V dropped 4 bases and J dropped 3; count of bases not matched to a gene: 4. Germline CDR1 is SGHRS and CDR2 is YFSETQ. The CDR3 region is CASSQGDDYEQYF. The CDR3, as DNA: TGCGCCAGCAGCCAGGGGGACGACTACGAGCAGTACTTC.

This clone appeared a single time. V gene TRBV6-6 combines with J gene TRBJ2-5; D is possibly TRBD1 (6 bases). Germline values: CDR1 MNHNY, CDR2 SVGAGI (reference sequence). V was shortened by 3 bases and J by 3 bases, with 8 bases between the two germline ends. This CDR3 has 13 amino acids. CDR3 amino acids: CASSYNREETQYF. The DNA of the CDR3 is TGTGCCAGCAGTTATAACAGGGAAGAGACCCAGTACTTC.

This clone has a single count. This chain connects TRBV6-1 to TRBJ1-1; no firm D call. CDR1 is MNHNS, CDR2 SASEGT, per germline. This CDR3 has 14 residues. Trimming removed 2 bases at V and 11 bases at J, with 18 bases between. CDR3 sequence reads: CASSESPSARRAFF. In nucleotides, the CDR3 is TGTGCCAGCAGTGAAAGCCCCTCTGCTCGCCGGGCTTTCTTT.

The CDR3 coding sequence is TGTGCCAGCTCACTAAACGGGGACACTGAAGCTTTCTTT. Amino acid sequence: CASSLNGDTEAFF. The chain links TRBV18 to TRBJ1-1; no reliable D call. Trimming took off 4 bases at V and 3 bases at J, with 9 bases between the two ends. This CDR3 is built from 13 residues. The germline gives CDR1 KGHSH, CDR2 LQKENI.

The V gene is TRBV6-6, the J gene TRBJ1-3, with unresolved D. The germline V and J ends were trimmed by 4 bases and 4 bases, with 5 bases remaining between them. Germline V gene lookup returns CDR1 MNHNY and CDR2 SVGAGI (reference sequence). This CDR3 is 12 amino acids long. In nucleotides, the CDR3 is TGTGCCAGCAGTTCAGTGGGAAACACCATATATTTT. It codes for CASSSVGNTIYF.

V usage is TRBV30 and J usage is TRBJ1-1, with 12 bases lining up with TRBD1. Germline CDR1 reads GTSNPN; CDR2 reads SVGIG (reference sequence). J lost 5 bases, V lost 2 bases, and 9 bases had no gene match. The CDR3 consists of 16 residues. Here the CDR3 reads CAWSPRDRGRRTEAFF. The DNA of the CDR3 is TGTGCCTGGAGTCCCCGGGACAGGGGGCGGCGGACTGAAGCTTTCTTT.

The V gene is TRBV7-3, the J gene TRBJ2-1; 9 bases line up with TRBD1. In germline, CDR1 is SGHTA, CDR2 FQGTGA. The CDR3 extends over 13 amino acids. V trimming: 4 bases; J trimming: 6 bases; junction bases outside the gene matches: 1. The CDR3 DNA is TGTGCCAGCAGCTCGGACAGGGGCAATGAGCAGTTCTTC. It encodes CASSSDRGNEQFF.

The rearrangement joins TRBV27 to TRBJ1-1; possibly TRBD1 for D (6 bases). CDR3 length: 15 residues. The V end lost 4 bases, the J end lost 0 bases, and 12 bases lay between the germline ends. CDR1 and CDR2 from the germline V gene are MNHEY and SMNVEV (reference sequence). CDR3 in amino acids: CASSSGRDMNTEAFF. The CDR3 DNA reads as TGTGCCAGCAGTTCGGGACGGGACATGAACACTGAAGCTTTCTTT.

The chain combines TRBV27 with TRBJ2-5, with TRBD2 matching 10 bases. CDR3 length equals 14 residues. V shed 6 bases, J shed 5 bases, and the junction held 6 bases outside the gene matches. In germline, CDR1 is MNHEY, CDR2 SMNVEV (reference sequence). Here the CDR3 reads CASSASGRRETQYF. CDR3 DNA: TGTGCCAGCAGCGCTAGCGGGAGACGGGAGACCCAGTACTTC.

The rearrangement uses TRBV28 and TRBJ1-2, with D maybe TRBD1 (5 bases). This CDR3 region has 14 residues. Trimming removed 2 bases at V and 0 bases at J, with 7 bases between. Germline CDR1 reads MDHEN; CDR2 reads SYDVKM. DNA of the CDR3: TGTGCCAGCAGTTTAGTCAGGGCTAACTATGGCTACACCTTC. Translated: CASSLVRANYGYTF.

The gene calls are TRBV5-6 and TRBJ2-5; D uncertain. The J call could be wrong; TRBJ2-7 is a better fit for the DNA end. Per the germline V gene, CDR1 is SGHDT and CDR2 is YYEEEE. CDR3 size: 16 residues. This CDR3 reads CASSFGSDWQWYEQYF. The CDR3 nucleotides read TGTGCCAGCAGCTTTGGAAGCGACTGGCAGTGGTACGAGCAGTACTTC.

This clone was seen more than once but under ten times. This chain joins TRBV30 and TRBJ1-4; D is perhaps TRBD1 (6 bases). V shed 3 bases and J shed 12 bases, with 20 bases lying between them. The CDR3 has 14 residues. Germline V gives CDR1 GTSNPN, CDR2 SVGIG (reference sequence). The CDR3 nucleotides are TGTGCCTGGAGCCGTTCGTACCAAGGGGGGGAACTGTTTTTT. Residues: CAWSRSYQGGELFF. Full variable domain (outside the CDR3, taken from reference TRBV30 and TRBJ1-4): SQTIHQWPATLVQPVGSPLSLECTVEGTSNPNLYWYRQAAGRGLQLLFYSVGIGQISSEVPQNLSASRPQDRQFILSSKKLLLSDSGFYLCAWSRSYQGGELFFGSGTQLSVL.